This entry describes one T cell receptor beta chain. The antigen is unknown. The record originates from a study of T cell responses to AZD1222 COVID-19 vaccine. Study outcomes and limitations: Among the donors, most were white British and more were female, and clonal diversity was possibly underestimated.

TCRdb's table, derived via immunoSEQ multiplex PCR, lists solely in-frame clones and lacks some. The sample contains approximately 26,000 clones, 88% of which appear only once. The sequence was obtained from an adult who received the AZD1222 COVID-19 vaccine. This specimen consisted of peripheral blood, obtained 28 days after the second AZD1222 dose.

In DNA, the CDR3 is TGTGCCAGCAGTTATACCTCCAGGGGAGGCTCACCCCTCCACTTT. Protein: CASSYTSRGGSPLHF. V gene TRBV27 combines with J gene TRBJ1-6; weak D call: TRBD1 (6 bases). From germline, CDR1 is MNHEY and CDR2 SMNVEV (reference sequence). Trimming cost V 4 bases and J 10 bases, with 17 bases left between them. The CDR3 runs 15 residues.